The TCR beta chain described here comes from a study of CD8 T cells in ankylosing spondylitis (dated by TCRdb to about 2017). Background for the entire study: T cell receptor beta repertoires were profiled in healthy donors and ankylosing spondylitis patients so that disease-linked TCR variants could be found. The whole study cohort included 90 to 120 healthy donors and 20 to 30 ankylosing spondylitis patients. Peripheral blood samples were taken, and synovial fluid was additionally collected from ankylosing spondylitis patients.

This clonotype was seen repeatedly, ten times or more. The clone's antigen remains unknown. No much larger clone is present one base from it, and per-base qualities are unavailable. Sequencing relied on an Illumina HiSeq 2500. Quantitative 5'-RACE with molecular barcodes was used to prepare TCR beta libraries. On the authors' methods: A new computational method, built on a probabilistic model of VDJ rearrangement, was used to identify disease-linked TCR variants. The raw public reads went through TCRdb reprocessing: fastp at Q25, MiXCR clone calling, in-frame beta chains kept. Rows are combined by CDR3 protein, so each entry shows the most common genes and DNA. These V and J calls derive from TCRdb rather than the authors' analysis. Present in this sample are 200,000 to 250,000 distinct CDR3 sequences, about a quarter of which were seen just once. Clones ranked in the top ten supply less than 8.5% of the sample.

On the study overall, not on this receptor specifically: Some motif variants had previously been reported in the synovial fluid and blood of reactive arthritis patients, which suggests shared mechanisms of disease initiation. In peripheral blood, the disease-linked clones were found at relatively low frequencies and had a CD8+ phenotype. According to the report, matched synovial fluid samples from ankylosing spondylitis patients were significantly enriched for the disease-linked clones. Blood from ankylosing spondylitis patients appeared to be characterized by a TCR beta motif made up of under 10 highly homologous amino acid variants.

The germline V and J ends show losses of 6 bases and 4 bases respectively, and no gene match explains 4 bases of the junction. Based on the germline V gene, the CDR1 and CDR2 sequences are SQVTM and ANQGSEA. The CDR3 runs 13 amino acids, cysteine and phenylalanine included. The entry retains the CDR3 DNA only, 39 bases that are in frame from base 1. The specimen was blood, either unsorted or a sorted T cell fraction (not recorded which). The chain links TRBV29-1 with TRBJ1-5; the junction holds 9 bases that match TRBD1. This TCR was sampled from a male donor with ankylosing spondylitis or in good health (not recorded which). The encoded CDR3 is CSVGQGRNQPQHF. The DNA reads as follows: TGCAGCGTGGGACAGGGACGGAATCAGCCCCAGCATTTT.